This T cell receptor beta chain was sequenced in a study of T cell changes during pregnancy in multiple sclerosis. Produced via immunoSEQ multiplex PCR; TCRdb's table is partial and in-frame only. This sample has approximately 11,000 clones; around four fifths occur once, and the top ten carry roughly 10%. CDR3 length: 17 residues. The germline gives CDR1 SGHTS, CDR2 YDEGEE. With V trimmed by 3 bases and J by 0 bases, 2 bases remained unmatched. The genes are TRBV5-8 and TRBJ2-1, with 14 bases aligning to TRBD2. Sequencing was performed on CD8+ T cells from peripheral blood mononuclear cells, taken after pregnancy. The sequence came from a female donor in good health, enrolled as a control in a pregnancy study. The CDR3 region has the DNA TGTGCCAGCAGCTCCGGGACTAGCGGGAGCTCCTACAATGAGCAGTTCTTC. It translates to CASSSGTSGSSYNEQFF.